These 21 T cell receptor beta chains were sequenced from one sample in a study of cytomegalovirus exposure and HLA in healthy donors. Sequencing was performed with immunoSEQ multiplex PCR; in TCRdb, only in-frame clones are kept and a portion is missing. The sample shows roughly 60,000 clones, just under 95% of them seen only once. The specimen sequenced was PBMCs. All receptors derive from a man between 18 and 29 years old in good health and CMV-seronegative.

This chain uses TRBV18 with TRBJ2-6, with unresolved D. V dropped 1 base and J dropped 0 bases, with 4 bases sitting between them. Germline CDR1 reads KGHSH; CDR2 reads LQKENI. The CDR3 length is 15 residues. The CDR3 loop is CASSPQPSGANVLTF. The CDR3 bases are TGTGCCAGCTCACCACAGCCCTCTGGGGCCAACGTCCTGACTTTC.

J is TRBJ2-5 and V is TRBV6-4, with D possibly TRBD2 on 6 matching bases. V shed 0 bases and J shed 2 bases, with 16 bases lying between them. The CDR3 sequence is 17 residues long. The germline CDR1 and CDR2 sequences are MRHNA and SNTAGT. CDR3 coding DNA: TGTGCCAGCAGTGACTCGATTGGCGTGGCGGGACAAGAGACCCAGTACTTC. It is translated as CASSDSIGVAGQETQYF.

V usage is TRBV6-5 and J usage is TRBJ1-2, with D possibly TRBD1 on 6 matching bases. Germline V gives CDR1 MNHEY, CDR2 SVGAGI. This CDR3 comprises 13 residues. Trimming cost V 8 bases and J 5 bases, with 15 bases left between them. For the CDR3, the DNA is TGTGCCAGCCGTTCAGGGGATCCTTATGGCTACACCTTC. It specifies CASRSGDPYGYTF.

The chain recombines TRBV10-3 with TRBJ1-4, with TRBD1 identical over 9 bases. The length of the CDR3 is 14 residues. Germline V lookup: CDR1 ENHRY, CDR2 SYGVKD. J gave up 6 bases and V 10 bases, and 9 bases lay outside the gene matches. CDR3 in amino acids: CASYDRDRDEKLFF. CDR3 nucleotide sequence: TGTGCCAGCTACGACCGGGACAGGGATGAAAAACTGTTTTTT.

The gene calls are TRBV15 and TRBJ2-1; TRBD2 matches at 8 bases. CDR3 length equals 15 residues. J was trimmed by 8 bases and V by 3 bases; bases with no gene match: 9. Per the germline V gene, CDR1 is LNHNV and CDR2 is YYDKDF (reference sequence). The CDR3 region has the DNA TGTGCCACCAGCAGGTCCAGCGGGGGCTTCTATGAGCAGTTCTTC. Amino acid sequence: CATSRSSGGFYEQFF.

The CDR3 DNA sequence: TGTGCCAGCAGTCCTATAGCGGGAGGTGGGGGAGAGCAGTTCTTC. This encodes CASSPIAGGGGEQFF. The chain carries TRBV6-4 and TRBJ2-1, with TRBD2 identical over 10 bases. This CDR3 is built from 15 residues. V trimming: 5 bases; J trimming: 10 bases; junction bases outside the gene matches: 11. Germline loops: CDR1 MRHNA, CDR2 SNTAGT.

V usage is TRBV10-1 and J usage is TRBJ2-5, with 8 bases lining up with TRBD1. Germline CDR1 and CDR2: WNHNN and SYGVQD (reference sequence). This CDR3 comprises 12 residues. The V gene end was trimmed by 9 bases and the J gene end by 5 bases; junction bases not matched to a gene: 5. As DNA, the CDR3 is TGCGCCAGTGGGACAGGCGGGGAGACCCAGTACTTC. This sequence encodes CASGTGGETQYF.

The CDR3 nucleotides are TGTGCCAGTAGTATTGGGAATAGGGGGCCAACCTATGGCTACACCTTC. This translates into CASSIGNRGPTYGYTF. The V and J genes are TRBV19 and TRBJ1-2; TRBD1 matches at 7 bases. CDR1 is LNHDA, CDR2 SQIVND, per germline (reference sequence). This CDR3 comprises 16 residues. After removal of 3 bases from V and 4 bases from J, the junction contained 11 bases not matched to a gene.

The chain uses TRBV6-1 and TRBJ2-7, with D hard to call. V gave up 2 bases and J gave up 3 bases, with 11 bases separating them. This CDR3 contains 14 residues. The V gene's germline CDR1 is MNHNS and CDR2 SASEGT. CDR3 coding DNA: TGTGCCAGCAGTGAAAGAGCGTTGTTCTACGAGCAGTACTTC. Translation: CASSERALFYEQYF.

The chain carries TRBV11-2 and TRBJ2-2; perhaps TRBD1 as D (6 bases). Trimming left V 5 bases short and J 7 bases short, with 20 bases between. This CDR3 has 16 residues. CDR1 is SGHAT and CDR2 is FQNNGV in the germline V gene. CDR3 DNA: TGTGCCAGCAGCCTCCGGACTGGGGGCGGAATCGGGGAGCTGTTTTTT. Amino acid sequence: CASSLRTGGGIGELFF.

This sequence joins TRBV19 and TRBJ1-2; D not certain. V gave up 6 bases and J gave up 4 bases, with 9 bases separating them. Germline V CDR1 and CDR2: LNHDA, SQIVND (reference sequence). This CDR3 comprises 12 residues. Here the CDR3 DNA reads TGTGCCAGTAGCCCCACACCCTATGGCTACACCTTC. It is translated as CASSPTPYGYTF.

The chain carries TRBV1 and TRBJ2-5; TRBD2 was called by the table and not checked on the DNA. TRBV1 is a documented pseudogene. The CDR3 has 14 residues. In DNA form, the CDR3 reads TGCACCGGCGGGGTAGATAATTCCAAGACGACCCAGTACTTC. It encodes CTGGVDNSKTTQYF.

The CDR3 coding sequence is TGTGCCAGTAGTCGGGACTATCTCACCTACGAGCAGTACTTC. Translation gives CASSRDYLTYEQYF. V gene TRBV19 combines with J gene TRBJ2-7, with 7 bases lining up with TRBD2. Per the germline V gene, CDR1 is LNHDA and CDR2 is SQIVND (reference sequence). J was trimmed by 2 bases and V by 5 bases; bases with no gene match: 6. The CDR3 extends over 14 amino acids.

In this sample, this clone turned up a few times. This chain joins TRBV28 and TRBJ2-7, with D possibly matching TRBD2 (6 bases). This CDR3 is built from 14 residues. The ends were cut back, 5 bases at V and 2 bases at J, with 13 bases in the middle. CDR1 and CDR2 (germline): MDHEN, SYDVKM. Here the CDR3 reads CASSLPSSAYEQYF. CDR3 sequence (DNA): TGTGCCAGCAGTCTCCCCTCTAGCGCCTACGAGCAGTACTTC.

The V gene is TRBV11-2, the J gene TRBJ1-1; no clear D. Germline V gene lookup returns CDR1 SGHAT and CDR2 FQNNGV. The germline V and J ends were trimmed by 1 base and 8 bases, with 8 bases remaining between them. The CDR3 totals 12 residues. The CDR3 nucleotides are TGTGCCAGCAGCTTAGGGGAGGTAGAAGCTTTCTTT. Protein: CASSLGEVEAFF.

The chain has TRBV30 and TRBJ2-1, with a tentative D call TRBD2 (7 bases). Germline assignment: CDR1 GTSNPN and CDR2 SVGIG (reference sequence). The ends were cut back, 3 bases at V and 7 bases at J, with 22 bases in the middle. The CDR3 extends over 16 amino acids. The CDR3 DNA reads TGTGCCTGGAGCCTGGTGGGGGGGCTCGGAGCGAATGAGCAGTTCTTC. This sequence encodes CAWSLVGGLGANEQFF.

CDR3 in amino acids: CASSVQRGQGHYGYTF. The CDR3, as DNA: TGTGCCAGCAGCGTTCAACGGGGACAGGGCCACTATGGCTACACCTTC. The chain uses TRBV9 and TRBJ1-2, with 9 positions matching TRBD1. Germline-derived CDR1 and CDR2 are SGDLS and YYNGEE. CDR3 size: 16 residues. V shed 2 bases, J shed 3 bases, and the junction held 8 bases outside the gene matches.

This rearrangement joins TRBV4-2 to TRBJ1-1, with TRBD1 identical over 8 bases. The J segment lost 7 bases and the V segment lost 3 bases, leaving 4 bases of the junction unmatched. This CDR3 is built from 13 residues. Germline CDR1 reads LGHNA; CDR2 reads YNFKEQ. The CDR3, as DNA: TGTGCCAGCAGCCAGCTAACAGGGGGTGAAGCTTTCTTT. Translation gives CASSQLTGGEAFF.

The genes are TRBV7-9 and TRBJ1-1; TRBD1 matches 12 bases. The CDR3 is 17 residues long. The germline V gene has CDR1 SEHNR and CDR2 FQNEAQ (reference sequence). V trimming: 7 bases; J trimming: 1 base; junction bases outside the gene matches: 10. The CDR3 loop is CASITGTGGEGNTEAFF. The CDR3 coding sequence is TGTGCCAGCATCACCGGGACAGGGGGCGAGGGGAACACTGAAGCTTTCTTT. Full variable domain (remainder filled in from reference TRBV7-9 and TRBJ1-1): DTGVSQNPRHKITKRGQNVTFRCDPISEHNRLYWYRQTLGQGPEFLTYFQNEAQLEKSRLLSDRFSAERPKGSFSTLEIQRTEQGDSAMYLCASITGTGGEGNTEAFFGQGTRLTVV.

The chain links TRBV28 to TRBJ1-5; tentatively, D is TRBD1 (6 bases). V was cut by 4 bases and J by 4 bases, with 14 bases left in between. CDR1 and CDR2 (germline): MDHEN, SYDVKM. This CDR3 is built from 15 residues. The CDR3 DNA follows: TGTGCCAGCAGTTCCTCCCGGGACACTAATCAGCCCCAGCATTTT. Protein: CASSSSRDTNQPQHF. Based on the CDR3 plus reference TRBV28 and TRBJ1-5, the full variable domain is DVKVTQSSRYLVKRTGEKVFLECVQDMDHENMFWYRQDPGLGLRLIYFSYDVKMKEKGDIPEGYSVSREKKERFSLILESASTNQTSMYLCASSSSRDTNQPQHFGDGTRLSIL.

CDR3 protein: CASSSPTGATTDTQYF. CDR3 bases: TGTGCCAGCAGTTCCCCGACAGGGGCTACCACAGATACGCAGTATTTT. The V gene is TRBV28, the J gene TRBJ2-3; 8 bases agree with TRBD1. There are 16 residues in the CDR3. Germline lookup yields CDR1 MDHEN and CDR2 SYDVKM. The J segment lost 2 bases and the V segment lost 4 bases, leaving 8 bases of the junction unmatched.